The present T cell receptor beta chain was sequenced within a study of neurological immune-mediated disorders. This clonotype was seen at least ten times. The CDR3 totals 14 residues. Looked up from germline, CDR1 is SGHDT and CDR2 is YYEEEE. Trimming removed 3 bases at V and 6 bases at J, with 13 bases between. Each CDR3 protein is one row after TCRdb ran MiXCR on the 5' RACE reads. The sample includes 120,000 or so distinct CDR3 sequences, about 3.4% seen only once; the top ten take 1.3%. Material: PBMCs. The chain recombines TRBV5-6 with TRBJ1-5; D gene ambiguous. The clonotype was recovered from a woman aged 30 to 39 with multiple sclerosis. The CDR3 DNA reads TGTGCCAGCAGCTCCTTATCGGGAGCTCAGCCCCAGCATTTT. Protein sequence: CASSSLSGAQPQHF.